Sequencing of this TCR beta chain was carried out in a study of identical twins. The germline gives CDR1 MNHEY, CDR2 SVGAGI. V was pared by 2 bases and J by 3 bases, with 4 bases of the junction left unmatched. The CDR3 has 16 amino acids. This clonotype was seen repeatedly, ten times or more. TCRdb recomputed calls from the 5' RACE reads with MiXCR, one row per CDR3 protein. The sample consists of a few hundred thousand distinct CDR3 sequences, about 8.5% of them appearing once. This same sample was also taken into another study, of yellow fever vaccine responses in identical twins. That paper adds: Twins reportedly mounted vaccine T cell responses that seemed partly convergent, partly personalized.

The sequenced sample consisted of CD8+ T cells sorted from blood. V is TRBV6-5 and J is TRBJ2-1, with TRBD1 identical over 10 bases. The sequence was obtained from a woman aged 18-29 years in good health. CDR3 protein: CASSYPRTGGYNEQFF. The CDR3, as DNA: TGTGCCAGCAGTTACCCAAGGACAGGGGGCTACAATGAGCAGTTCTTC.